What follows are 32 T cell receptor beta chains derived from one specimen sequenced in a study of blood T cell repertoires in COVID-19. Measured with immunoSEQ multiplex PCR; TCRdb has only the in-frame clones, and not every one. Altogether over 75,000 clones are present, roughly 78% being singletons, with the ten largest covering 1.2%. Sequenced sample: peripheral blood. The receptors originated from a woman aged 80 or over with acute or convalescent COVID-19.

V gene TRBV28 combines with J gene TRBJ1-1; a possible D gene is TRBD1 (6 bases). Germline CDR1 and CDR2: MDHEN and SYDVKM. Trimming stripped 5 bases from V and 4 bases from J, with 17 bases between. The CDR3 is 15 residues long. The CDR3 loop is CASSTSSRGTTEAFF. The CDR3, as DNA: TGTGCCAGCAGTACCTCCTCTAGGGGGACCACTGAAGCTTTCTTT.

V gene TRBV6-5 combines with J gene TRBJ1-1; D perhaps matches TRBD1 (6 bases). The CDR3 runs to 15 residues. Germline V gives CDR1 MNHEY, CDR2 SVGAGI. The V end lost 4 bases, the J end lost 5 bases, and 17 bases lay between the germline ends. CDR3 coding DNA: TGTGCCAGCAGTTCAGACCCGACAGGACTGACTGAAGCTTTCTTT. The encoded protein is CASSSDPTGLTEAFF.

There are a few counts of this clone. CDR3 bases: TGTGCCAGCAGCCAGCCGGGGGGCACAGATACGCAGTATTTT. It specifies CASSQPGGTDTQYF. The rearrangement links TRBV4-2 to TRBJ2-3, with a possible D match to TRBD2 (6 bases). This CDR3 comprises 14 residues. The V end was cut by 3 bases, the J end by 1 base, with 8 bases between. Germline CDR1 LGHNA, CDR2 YNFKEQ.

The chain uses TRBV5-1 and TRBJ1-1; D not certain. From germline, CDR1 is SGHRS and CDR2 YFSETQ. V lost 6 bases to trimming and J lost 1 base, with 7 bases between them. The CDR3 is 12 amino acids. The CDR3 is CASTNKNTEAFF. The CDR3, as DNA: TGCGCCAGCACAAACAAGAACACTGAAGCTTTCTTT.

The chain recombines TRBV5-1 with TRBJ1-4, with TRBD1 as a possible D gene (5 bases). The CDR3 length is 17 residues. V lost 0 bases, J lost 5 bases, and 17 bases lay in between. CDR1 SGHRS and CDR2 YFSETQ come from the germline V gene. CDR3 sequence: CASSLGGSYRPNEKLFF. The CDR3 bases are TGCGCCAGCAGCTTGGGGGGAAGTTACAGGCCCAATGAAAAACTGTTTTTT.

In its sample, this clone was seen once. The V call is TRBV19, the J call TRBJ1-5; 8 positions match TRBD1. Germline trimming cut 5 bases from V and 1 base from J; bases unmatched to any gene: 7. The CDR3 contains 16 residues. Germline CDR1 and CDR2: LNHDA and SQIVND (reference sequence). CDR3 in DNA: TGTGCCAGTAGTCCGCTGCAGGGGGCGAGCAATCAGCCCCAGCATTTT. Translation gives CASSPLQGASNQPQHF.

This chain links TRBV3-1 (or the pseudogene TRBV3-2) with TRBJ1-2, with 8 bases lining up with TRBD1. Trimming at V came to 4 bases and at J to 4 bases, leaving 2 bases not matched to a gene. This CDR3 is 13 amino acids long. The V gene's germline CDR1 is LGHDT and CDR2 YNNKEL (reference sequence). In DNA, the CDR3 is TGTGCCAGCAGCCGACAGGGGACCTATGGCTACACCTTC. As protein: CASSRQGTYGYTF.

The J gene is TRBJ2-1, the V gene TRBV6-5, with D unresolved. The V gene's germline CDR1 is MNHEY and CDR2 SVGAGI. Trimming shortened V by 6 bases and J by 4 bases, and 16 bases separated the two germline ends. CDR3 length equals 15 residues. This CDR3 is CASRSPAAGYNEQFF. The CDR3 nucleotides read TGTGCCAGCAGGTCCCCGGCGGCCGGTTACAATGAGCAGTTCTTC.

The chain employs TRBV12-5 and TRBJ2-2; TRBD2 matches at 11 bases. Germline CDR1 LGHNT, CDR2 FRNRAP. CDR3 length equals 18 residues. Trimming removed 2 bases from V and 7 bases from J; junction bases left unmatched: 12. CDR3 DNA: TGTGCTAGTGGTTTGATATTGACTAGCGGGGTACTAAACGGGGAGCTGTTTTTT. This encodes CASGLILTSGVLNGELFF.

The chain combines TRBV25-1 with TRBJ2-1; possible D gene TRBD2, 6 bases. Trimming cost V 3 bases and J 12 bases, with 21 bases left between them. The CDR3 has 15 residues. Germline V gene data show CDR1 as MGHDK and CDR2 as SYGVNS. The CDR3: CASSEAGGASPRQFF. The CDR3 DNA reads TGTGCCAGCAGTGAGGCTGGCGGGGCTTCCCCCCGGCAGTTCTTC.

The gene calls are TRBV5-1 and TRBJ2-2; TRBD1 is a possible D gene (6 bases). With 1 base removed from V and 4 bases from J, the gap between germline ends came to 11 bases. CDR3 length: 15 residues. Germline values: CDR1 SGHRS, CDR2 YFSETQ. In DNA, the CDR3 is TGCGCCAGCAGCTTGAACAGGGTCGGCACCGGGGAGCTGTTTTTT. Translated, it gives CASSLNRVGTGELFF.

The chain uses TRBV7-9 and TRBJ1-4; tentative D call: TRBD1 (5 bases). In germline, CDR1 is SEHNR, CDR2 FQNEAQ (reference sequence). The CDR3 loop spans 15 amino acids. Trimming removed 5 bases from V and 1 base from J, with 11 bases in between. In DNA form, the CDR3 reads TGTGCCAGCAGCGCCCCCGGGGGAACTAATGAAAAACTGTTTTTT. Translating it yields CASSAPGGTNEKLFF.

V usage is TRBV29-1 and J usage is TRBJ1-2, with D hard to call. V lost 4 bases, J lost 3 bases, and 9 bases lay in between. The CDR3 runs to 12 residues. CDR1 is SQVTM and CDR2 is ANQGSEA in the germline V gene. CDR3 DNA: TGCAGCGTTGGGTACTCGGACTATGGCTACACCTTC. This encodes CSVGYSDYGYTF. The full variable domain, with the rest looked up from reference TRBV29-1 and TRBJ1-2, is SAVISQKPSRDICQRGTSLTIQCQVDSQVTMMFWYRQQPGQSLTLIATANQGSEATYESGFVIDKFPISRPNLTFSTLTVSNMSPEDSSIYLCSVGYSDYGYTFGSGTRLTVV.

This chain links TRBV28 with TRBJ1-5, with D unclear. Trimming pared 3 bases from V and 3 bases from J, leaving 9 bases between. There are 14 residues in the CDR3. Germline loops: CDR1 MDHEN, CDR2 SYDVKM. The CDR3 reads CASSLGGYNQPQHF. Written as DNA, the CDR3 is TGTGCCAGCAGTTTGGGAGGTTACAATCAGCCCCAGCATTTT.

The rearrangement links TRBV6-2 or TRBV6-3 to TRBJ2-1; no clear D gene. Trimming removed 2 bases from V and 3 bases from J, with 5 bases in between. The germline CDR1 and CDR2 sequences are MNHEY and SVGEGT. The CDR3 runs 13 residues. The CDR3, as DNA: TGTGCCAGCAGTTACGCAGTCTACAATGAGCAGTTCTTC. This gives the protein CASSYAVYNEQFF.

This chain links TRBV7-9 with TRBJ1-6; TRBD1 agrees at 8 bases. Germline V gene lookup returns CDR1 SEHNR and CDR2 FQNEAQ (reference sequence). The V segment lost 5 bases and the J segment 9 bases; nucleotides outside the gene matches: 6. CDR3 length: 14 residues. The DNA of the CDR3 is TGTGCCAGCAGCCCAGGGGGCGACGGTTCACCCCTCCACTTT. It translates to CASSPGGDGSPLHF.

J is TRBJ2-7 and V is TRBV3-1 (or the pseudogene TRBV3-2); D might be TRBD1 (5 bases). The V end lost 4 bases, the J end lost 7 bases, and 11 bases lay between the germline ends. In germline, CDR1 is LGHDT, CDR2 YNNKEL (reference sequence). CDR3 length: 12 residues. CDR3 bases: TGTGCCAGCAGCCCTGCAGGGTGGGAGCAGTACTTC. Translation gives CASSPAGWEQYF.

The rearrangement links TRBV9 to TRBJ2-1; weak D call: TRBD1 (5 bases). There are 15 residues in the CDR3. Trimming pared 2 bases from V and 9 bases from J, leaving 18 bases between. Germline-derived CDR1 and CDR2 are SGDLS and YYNGEE. CDR3 nucleotide sequence: TGTGCCAGCAGCGTTGATGATCAGGGTTTCCGTGAGCAGTTCTTC. This codes for CASSVDDQGFREQFF.

The rearrangement uses TRBV5-8 and TRBJ1-5; D might be TRBD1 (6 bases). CDR3 length: 14 amino acids. Germline values: CDR1 SGHTS, CDR2 YDEGEE. Trimming left V 4 bases short and J 4 bases short, with 12 bases between. CDR3 in DNA: TGTGCCAGCAGCCCTGGGACACTTAATCAGCCCCAGCATTTT. Residues: CASSPGTLNQPQHF.

This clone has a handful of counts. The chain recombines TRBV10-1 with TRBJ2-7, with 10 bases fitting TRBD2. This CDR3 is built from 15 residues. V was pared by 4 bases and J by 1 base, with 4 bases of the junction left unmatched. The germline V gene encodes CDR1 WNHNN and CDR2 SYGVQD (reference sequence). The CDR3 DNA reads TGCGCCAGCAGTGGGTTTAGCGGGGGGTCCTACGAGCAGTACTTC. Translated, it gives CASSGFSGGSYEQYF.

The rearrangement uses TRBV28 and TRBJ2-3; 9 bases are a match to TRBD2. The CDR3 sequence is 15 residues long. Unmatched junction bases numbered 5, after V lost 2 bases and J lost 5 bases. CDR1 and CDR2 from the germline V gene are MDHEN and SYDVKM. CDR3 nucleotides: TGTGCCAGCAGTTTAGGCGGGAGGGGTGTAGATACGCAGTATTTT. It is translated as CASSLGGRGVDTQYF.

This chain links TRBV5-4 with TRBJ2-3, with 8 bases aligning to TRBD2. This CDR3 is built from 15 residues. Germline CDR1 and CDR2: SGHNT and YYREEE (reference sequence). Losses at the gene ends were 1 base for V and 5 bases for J; bases not matched to a gene: 6. The DNA of the CDR3 is TGTGCCAGCAGCTTGACGGGGGGGGGCCGAGATACGCAGTATTTT. Protein: CASSLTGGGRDTQYF.

The J gene is TRBJ2-7, the V gene TRBV9, with D possibly matching TRBD1 (5 bases). CDR3 length: 14 amino acids. V lost 1 base to trimming and J lost 0 bases, with 8 bases between them. CDR1 and CDR2 (germline): SGDLS, YYNGEE. The DNA of the CDR3 is TGTGCCAGCAGCGTAACAGGCGTCTCCTACGAGCAGTACTTC. Its translation: CASSVTGVSYEQYF.

The chain employs TRBV9 and TRBJ2-2; 9 bases are a match to TRBD1. The CDR3 covers 15 residues. CDR1 SGDLS and CDR2 YYNGEE come from the germline V gene. The trim removed 5 bases at V and 5 bases at J, leaving 7 bases unmatched. The CDR3 DNA follows: TGTGCCAGCAGTCTCGGACAGGGGCATACCGGGGAGCTGTTTTTT. Its protein is CASSLGQGHTGELFF.

The chain combines TRBV6-6 with TRBJ1-5; 8 bases are a match to TRBD1. The CDR3 spans 16 residues. CDR1 and CDR2 from the germline V gene are MNHNY and SVGAGI (reference sequence). V trimming: 6 bases; J trimming: 0 bases; junction bases outside the gene matches: 7. CDR3 sequence: CASSRGQAYSNQPQHF. CDR3 in DNA: TGTGCCAGCAGCCGGGGACAGGCTTATAGCAATCAGCCCCAGCATTTT.

The rearrangement links TRBV28 to TRBJ2-2; TRBD2 is a possible D gene (7 bases). This CDR3 spans 15 amino acids. Germline CDR1 MDHEN, CDR2 SYDVKM. V lost 6 bases to trimming and J lost 6 bases, with 17 bases between them. The CDR3 bases are TGTGCCAGCAGCCTTGGGGGGGCTCAAGCCGGGGAGCTGTTTTTT. Its protein is CASSLGGAQAGELFF.

CDR3 DNA sequence: TGTGCCACCAGCAGAGATCTAGGGGTCTCCTACAATGAGCAGTTCTTC. It codes for CATSRDLGVSYNEQFF. The rearrangement links TRBV15 to TRBJ2-1; perhaps TRBD1 as D (5 bases). The CDR3 consists of 16 residues. CDR1 is LNHNV, CDR2 YYDKDF, per germline (reference sequence). V lost 0 bases and J lost 0, with 9 bases in between. The full variable domain, its missing parts supplied by reference TRBV15 and TRBJ2-1, is DAMVIQNPRYQVTQFGKPVTLSCSQTLNHNVMYWYQQKSSQAPKLLFHYYDKDFNNEADTPDNFQSRRPNTSFCFLDIRSPGLGDTAMYLCATSRDLGVSYNEQFFGPGTRLTVL.

In DNA form, the CDR3 reads TGTGCCAGCAGCCCCACGTCCGCAGGGTCCTACAATGAGCAGTTCTTC. It codes for CASSPTSAGSYNEQFF. The genes are TRBV7-9 and TRBJ2-1; D is perhaps TRBD1 (5 bases). The ends were cut back, 5 bases at V and 1 base at J, with 15 bases in the middle. This CDR3 spans 16 amino acids. The germline V gene has CDR1 SEHNR and CDR2 FQNEAQ (reference sequence).

The chain uses TRBV2 and TRBJ1-2, with D possibly TRBD1 on 6 matching bases. The length of the CDR3 is 14 residues. CDR1 is SNHLY and CDR2 is FYNNEI in the germline V gene. V lost 6 bases to trimming and J lost 2 bases, with 13 bases between them. CDR3 DNA: TGTGCCAGCAGAAGGGAGCAGGGGAACTATGGCTACACCTTC. Protein product: CASRREQGNYGYTF.

The count of this clone is one. CDR3 nucleotide sequence: TGTGCCACCAGCAGAGAAGACTTAGCCTACGAGCAGTACTTC. This sequence encodes CATSREDLAYEQYF. V usage is TRBV15 and J usage is TRBJ2-7; D is ambiguous. Trimming removed 0 bases at V and 2 bases at J, with 8 bases between. This CDR3 spans 14 amino acids. Per germline, CDR1 LNHNV and CDR2 YYDKDF (reference sequence).

CDR3 nucleotide sequence: TGTGCCAGCAGTCGACAGGGGGCCACTAATGAAAAACTGTTTTTT. It translates to CASSRQGATNEKLFF. This chain links TRBV28 with TRBJ1-4; 10 bases match TRBD1. V shed 5 bases and J 2 bases; nucleotides not matched to a gene: 2. CDR3 length: 15 residues. Looked up from germline, CDR1 is MDHEN and CDR2 is SYDVKM.

This chain uses TRBV10-1 with TRBJ2-5; weak D call: TRBD2 (5 bases). The CDR3 covers 14 residues. Trimming cost V 3 bases and J 1 base, with 9 bases left between them. The V gene's germline CDR1 is WNHNN and CDR2 SYGVQD (reference sequence). DNA of the CDR3: TGCGCCAGCAGTGACGGCGGGTTCCAAGAGACCCAGTACTTC. It translates to CASSDGGFQETQYF.